The present T cell receptor beta chain was sequenced within a study of T-cell memory formation after mild COVID-19 (dated by TCRdb to the early 2020s). Regarding the study in general: TCR sequence clusters from the two donors were found to be largely donor specific. T-cell clones expanding and contracting after mild COVID-19 in a couple of donors were tracked by longitudinal TCRalpha and TCRbeta repertoire sequencing. The cohort was made up of two young adult volunteers, one female and one male, who were previously healthy.

Sequencing relied on an Illumina NovaSeq 6000. TCRalpha and TCRbeta cDNA libraries were constructed by 5'RACE with constant-segment primers, with sample barcodes and unique molecular identifiers being introduced. RNA was extracted from every sample with Trizol reagent. Libraries were amplified in two PCR steps, with a second sample barcode and Illumina TruSeq adapters added in the second step. Libraries were sequenced on an Illumina NovaSeq with 2 x 150 bp paired-end reads. The paper's data handling went like this. Reads were demultiplexed and collapsed into UMI-guided consensus sequences with migec v1.2.7. Using mixcr v2.1.11, the UMI consensuses were aligned to TRA and TRB V and J templates and assembled into clonotypes. Expanded or contracted clonotypes were those called significant by both edgeR and NoisET, with noise models trained on biological replicates. edgeR calls used a false discovery rate-adjusted p below 0.01 and a log2 fold-change threshold of 1. As an exploratory analysis of dynamics, max-normalized trajectories of the 1000 most abundant clonotypes were examined by PCA with hierarchical clustering. Separately sequenced CD4+ and CD8+ repertoires were used to assign the CD4 or CD8 phenotype of responding clones. TCRdb reprocessing: public reads trimmed at Q25 with fastp, clones called with MiXCR, in-frame beta chains kept. Rows with one shared CDR3 protein collapse into an entry with the most common genes and DNA. In this record, the V and J calls reflect TCRdb's handling and not the investigators' own analysis. This sample gives around 510,000 distinct CDR3 sequences in total; about a fifth of them show up just once. Clones ranked in the top ten supply approximately 8.4% of the sample.

The germline V gene supplies CDR1 SGHRS and CDR2 YFSETQ. The CDR3 covers 16 residues, taking in both the cysteine and the phenylalanine. Only the CDR3 portion is preserved as DNA: 48 bases, with reading frame beginning at the first base. Ends trimmed: V by 3 bases, J by 5 bases; bases unmatched to a gene: 13. Ficoll-Paque density gradient centrifugation was used to isolate PBMCs. Turning to this clonotype: Its cognate antigen has yet to be identified. No base qualities exist here, and no much larger clone lies one base off it.

Findings and caveats that apply to the study as a whole: SARS-CoV-2 specificity of the second-wave clones peaking on day 37 was not confirmed. Contracting CD4+ clones were located mainly in the CM and EM memory subsets, whereas CD8+ clones were found to be enriched in EMRA. The detection of some responding clones in pre-infection memory suggests that pre-existing cross-reactive memory T cells joined the SARS-CoV-2 response. Balanced CD4/CD8 phenotypes were observed for clones contracting from day 15 to 85, whereas a bias towards CD4+ was observed for a second wave of clones expanding from day 15 to 37. Only a couple of mild cases were covered in the study, and larger cohorts including severe cases with pre-infection samples were considered necessary.

Sequences were obtained from PBMCs or a T cell subset sorted from them (not recorded which). The chain links TRBV5-1 with TRBJ1-1, with TRBD1 identical over 7 junction bases. The receptor comes from an adult woman who had mild COVID-19 (a few samples of this study predate the infection). The sample titles of this study are shuffled in the database, so cell type and time point are left out; the donor was told from shared clones. The encoded CDR3 is CASSSDRVRGRTEAFF. The DNA is as follows: TGCGCCAGCAGCTCCGACAGGGTCAGGGGAAGGACTGAAGCTTTCTTT.